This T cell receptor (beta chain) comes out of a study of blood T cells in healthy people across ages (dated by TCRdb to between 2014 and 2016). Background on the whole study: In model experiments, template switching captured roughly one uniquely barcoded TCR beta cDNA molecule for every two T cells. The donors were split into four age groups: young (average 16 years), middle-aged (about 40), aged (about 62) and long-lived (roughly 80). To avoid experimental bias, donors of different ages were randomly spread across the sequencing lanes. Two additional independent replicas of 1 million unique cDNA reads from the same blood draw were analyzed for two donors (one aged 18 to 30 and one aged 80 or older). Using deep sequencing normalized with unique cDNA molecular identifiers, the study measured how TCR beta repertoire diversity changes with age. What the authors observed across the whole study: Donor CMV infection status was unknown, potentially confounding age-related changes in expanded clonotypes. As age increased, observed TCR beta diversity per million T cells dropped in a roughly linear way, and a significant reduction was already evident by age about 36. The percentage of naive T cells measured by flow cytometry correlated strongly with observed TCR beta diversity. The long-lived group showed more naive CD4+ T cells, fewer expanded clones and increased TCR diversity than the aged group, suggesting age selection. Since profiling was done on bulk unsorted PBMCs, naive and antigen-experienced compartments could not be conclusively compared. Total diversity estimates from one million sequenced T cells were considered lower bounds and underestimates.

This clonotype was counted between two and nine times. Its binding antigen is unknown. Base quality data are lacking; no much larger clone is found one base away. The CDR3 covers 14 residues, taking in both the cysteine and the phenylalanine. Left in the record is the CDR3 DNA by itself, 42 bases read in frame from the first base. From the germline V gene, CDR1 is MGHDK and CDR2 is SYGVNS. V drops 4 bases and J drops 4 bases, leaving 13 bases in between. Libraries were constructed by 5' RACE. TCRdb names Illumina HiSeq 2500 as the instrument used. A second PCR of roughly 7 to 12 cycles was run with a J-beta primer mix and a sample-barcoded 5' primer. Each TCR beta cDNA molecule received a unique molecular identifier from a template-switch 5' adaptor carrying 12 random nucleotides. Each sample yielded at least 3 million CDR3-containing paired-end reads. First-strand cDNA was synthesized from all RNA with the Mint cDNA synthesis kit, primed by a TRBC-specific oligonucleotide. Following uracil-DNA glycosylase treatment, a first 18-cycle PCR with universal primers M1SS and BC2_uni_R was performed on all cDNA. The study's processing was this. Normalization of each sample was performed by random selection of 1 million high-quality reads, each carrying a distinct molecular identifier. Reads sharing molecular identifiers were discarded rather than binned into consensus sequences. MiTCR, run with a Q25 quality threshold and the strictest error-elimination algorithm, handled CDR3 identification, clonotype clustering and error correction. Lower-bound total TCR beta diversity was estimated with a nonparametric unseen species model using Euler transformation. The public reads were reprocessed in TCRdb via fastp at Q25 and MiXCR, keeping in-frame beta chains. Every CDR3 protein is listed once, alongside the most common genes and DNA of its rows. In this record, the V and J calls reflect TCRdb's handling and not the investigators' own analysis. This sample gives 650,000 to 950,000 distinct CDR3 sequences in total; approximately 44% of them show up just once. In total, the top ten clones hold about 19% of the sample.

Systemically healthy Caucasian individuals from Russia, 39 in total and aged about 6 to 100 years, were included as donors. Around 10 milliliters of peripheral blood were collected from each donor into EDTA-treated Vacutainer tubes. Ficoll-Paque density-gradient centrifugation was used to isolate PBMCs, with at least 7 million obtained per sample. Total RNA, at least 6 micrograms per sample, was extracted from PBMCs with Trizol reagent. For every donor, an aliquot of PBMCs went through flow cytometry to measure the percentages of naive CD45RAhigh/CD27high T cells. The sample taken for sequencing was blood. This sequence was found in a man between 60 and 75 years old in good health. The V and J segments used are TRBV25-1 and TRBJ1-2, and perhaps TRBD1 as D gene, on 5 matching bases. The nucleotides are TGTGCCAGCAGTGCGGGGCCACCATTCTATGGCTACACCTTC. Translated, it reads CASSAGPPFYGYTF.